Below, 14 T cell receptor beta chains from the same sample are listed, as sequenced in a study of persistence of HIV-infected CD4 T cells. The libraries were made with immunoSEQ version 4 in survey mode. Only in-frame clones appear in the TCRdb table, and some are missing; sequencing was by immunoSEQ multiplex PCR. The table lists 25,000 to 35,000 clones, more than 75% of them singletons. Their recognized antigens are unknown. Stimulation used 8 to 10 ug/mL lysate from CMV-infected fibroblasts. Memory cells lacking CD40L and CD69 with high CD45RO were sorted. The material sequenced was CD4+ T cells sorted from PBMCs after roughly 18-hour stimulation, taken from a patient who received antiretroviral therapy. All receptors derive from an adult man with HIV who was CMV-seropositive.

The chain joins TRBV3-1 (or the pseudogene TRBV3-2) to TRBJ2-7; 9 bases fit TRBD2. J gave up 3 bases and V 0 bases, and 9 bases lay outside the gene matches. The length of the CDR3 is 17 residues. Germline CDR1 reads LGHDT; CDR2 reads YNNKEL (reference sequence). CDR3 coding DNA: TGTGCCAGCAGCCAAGATAGGCGGGGGGGCCGACTCTACGAGCAGTACTTC. Translation gives CASSQDRRGGRLYEQYF.

V is TRBV15 and J is TRBJ2-3, with a possible D match to TRBD1 (5 bases). V was clipped by 6 bases and J by 2 bases, with 12 bases between them. From germline, CDR1 is LNHNV and CDR2 YYDKDF (reference sequence). CDR3 length equals 14 residues. The CDR3 is CATRSRQITDTQYF. CDR3 nucleotide sequence: TGTGCCACCAGAAGCAGACAGATCACAGATACGCAGTATTTT.

This sequence joins TRBV7-3 and TRBJ2-2; unclear D gene. CDR3 length equals 13 residues. V lost 5 bases and J 2 bases, leaving 6 bases between the germline ends. Germline V gene sequence: CDR1 SGHTA, CDR2 FQGTGA. The CDR3 is CASSQRNTGELFF. The CDR3 DNA follows: TGTGCCAGCAGCCAACGAAACACCGGGGAGCTGTTTTTT.

The chain has TRBV7-2 and TRBJ2-2; D ambiguous. CDR1 is SGHTA, CDR2 FQGNSA, per germline. The CDR3 covers 15 residues. V gave up 1 base and J gave up 1 base, with 7 bases separating them. The CDR3 loop is CASSLGVWNTGELFF. DNA of the CDR3: TGTGCCAGCAGCTTAGGGGTTTGGAACACCGGGGAGCTGTTTTTT.

The J gene is TRBJ2-4, the V gene TRBV6-5; D assignment may be TRBD1 or TRBD2 (6 bases each). The CDR3 spans 16 residues. The V gene lost 0 bases and the J gene lost 6 bases, with 15 bases spanning the gap. Germline CDR1 and CDR2: MNHEY and SVGAGI. CDR3 DNA sequence: TGTGCCAGCAGTTACTCCGGAAGGGGGGCGAGAAACATTCAGTACTTC. It translates to CASSYSGRGARNIQYF.

V gene TRBV7-8 combines with J gene TRBJ1-4; the D gene is possibly TRBD1 (6 bases). CDR3 length: 17 amino acids. From germline, CDR1 is SGHVS and CDR2 FQNEAQ. V lost 5 bases and J 1 base, leaving 17 bases between the germline ends. The CDR3 sequence is CASSPRGGQGTNEKLFF. CDR3 nucleotides: TGTGCCAGCAGCCCGAGAGGGGGACAAGGAACTAATGAAAAACTGTTTTTT.

The rearrangement joins TRBV5-1 to TRBJ1-4, with TRBD1 matching over 7 bases. V shed 4 bases and J 0 bases; nucleotides not matched to a gene: 6. Per the germline V gene, CDR1 is SGHRS and CDR2 is YFSETQ. This CDR3 has 16 residues. CDR3 protein: CASSTGQPATNEKLFF. CDR3 DNA: TGCGCCAGCAGCACGGGACAGCCTGCAACTAATGAAAAACTGTTTTTT.

This clone was observed a few times. V and J are TRBV4-1 and TRBJ1-5; D gene uncertain. V was shortened by 4 bases and J by 4 bases, with 11 bases between the two germline ends. Germline-derived CDR1 and CDR2 are MGHRA and YSYEKL. The CDR3 sequence is 14 residues long. The CDR3 spells CASSPVVLNQPQHF. DNA of the CDR3: TGCGCCAGCAGCCCCGTAGTGCTTAATCAGCCCCAGCATTTT.

J is TRBJ2-7 and V is TRBV4-1, with TRBD2 identical over 7 bases. The CDR3 has 16 residues. CDR1 is MGHRA, CDR2 YSYEKL, per germline. V shed 0 bases and J 4 bases; nucleotides not matched to a gene: 9. CDR3 in DNA: TGCGCCAGCAGCCAAGATATCCAGCGGGGTACGTACGAGCAGTACTTC. Encoded protein: CASSQDIQRGTYEQYF.

The V call is TRBV24-1, the J call TRBJ2-7; 10 positions match TRBD1. CDR1 and CDR2 from the germline V gene are KGHDR and SFDVKD. The CDR3 has 13 amino acids. The ends lost 12 bases at V and 6 bases at J; junction bases unmatched: 10. The DNA of the CDR3 is TGTGCCCCGCGACAGGGGGCGCGCGGCGAGCAGTACTTC. This sequence encodes CAPRQGARGEQYF.

The rearrangement uses TRBV4-1 and TRBJ2-7; the match to TRBD2 covers 8 bases. The germline gives CDR1 MGHRA, CDR2 YSYEKL. The CDR3 runs to 15 residues. With 4 bases clipped from V and 2 bases from J, the junction kept 7 bases outside the gene matches. CDR3 loop: CASSRVRGLAYEQYF. CDR3 nucleotide sequence: TGCGCCAGCAGCCGAGTCCGGGGACTAGCCTACGAGCAGTACTTC.

V and J are TRBV7-9 and TRBJ1-4; no reliable D call. V gave up 5 bases and J gave up 5 bases, with 21 bases separating them. The CDR3 is made up of 17 amino acids. CDR1 and CDR2 from the germline V gene are SEHNR and FQNEAQ (reference sequence). In DNA form, the CDR3 reads TGTGCCAGCAGCCCAAGAAGTGACCGAGGGCTAAATGAAAAACTGTTTTTT. Translating it yields CASSPRSDRGLNEKLFF. Supplemented by reference TRBV7-9 and TRBJ1-4, the full variable domain reads DTGVSQNPRHKITKRGQNVTFRCDPISEHNRLYWYRQTLGQGPEFLTYFQNEAQLEKSRLLSDRFSAERPKGSFSTLEIQRTEQGDSAMYLCASSPRSDRGLNEKLFFGSGTQLSVL.

This chain connects TRBV28 to TRBJ1-1, with D unresolved. The CDR3 runs 13 residues. Germline V gene sequence: CDR1 MDHEN, CDR2 SYDVKM. Trimming shortened V by 2 bases and J by 3 bases, and 7 bases separated the two germline ends. CDR3 DNA sequence: TGTGCCAGCAGTTTAGAGATAGACACTGAAGCTTTCTTT. This gives the protein CASSLEIDTEAFF.

V usage is TRBV19 and J usage is TRBJ1-5, with D unclear. CDR1 LNHDA and CDR2 SQIVND come from the germline V gene (reference sequence). Trimming left V 5 bases short and J 7 bases short, with 9 bases between. The CDR3 runs to 12 residues. The CDR3: CASSLPPQPQHF. CDR3 in DNA: TGTGCCAGTAGTCTCCCACCACAGCCCCAGCATTTT. Full variable domain (missing parts from reference TRBV19 and TRBJ1-5): DGGITQSPKYLFRKEGQNVTLSCEQNLNHDAMYWYRQDPGQGLRLIYYSQIVNDFQKGDIAEGYSVSREKKESFPLTVTSAQKNPTAFYLCASSLPPQPQHFGDGTRLSIL.